This TCR beta chain originates from a study of T-cell reconstitution after alpha-beta-depleted transplantation in children. This clonotype was counted at least ten times. Germline CDR1 is MNHNS and CDR2 is SASEGT. With 1 base removed from V and 3 bases from J, the gap between germline ends came to 16 bases. The CDR3 is made up of 16 amino acids. A TCRbeta library incorporating unique molecular identifiers was prepared. TCRdb re-analysed the PCR reads in MiXCR, keeping a single row per CDR3 protein. Of approximately 240,000 distinct CDR3 sequences in the sample, around 8.9% were seen once. The V gene is TRBV6-1, the J gene TRBJ2-7; D possibly matches TRBD1 or TRBD2 (5 bases each). The sequencing used PBMCs from the stem cell graft donor, collected from the stem cell graft. This clonotype originated in a human donor who donated a stem cell graft to a child with SCID. CDR3 loop: CASSEEPPGPNYEQYF. In nucleotides, the CDR3 is TGTGCCAGCAGTGAAGAACCCCCGGGACCCAACTACGAGCAGTACTTC.